Shown below are 9 T cell receptor beta chains from a single sample sequenced in a study of CD8+CD57+ T cells in acquired aplastic anemia. CDR3 and TCR beta VDJ profiling relied on a genomic DNA template. TCRdb recomputed calls from the reads with MiXCR, one row per CDR3 protein. The data contain 150,000 or so distinct CDR3 sequences, about 45% of them singletons. Previously, flow cytometry had revealed CD8+CD57+ cell expansion in the patients chosen for sequencing. The sample consisted of sorted CD4+, CD8+, or CD8+CD57+ T cells (not recorded which) from PBMCs. Receptors originate from a human donor with aplastic anemia.

The genes are TRBV29-1 and TRBJ1-2; D gene ambiguous. Germline-derived CDR1 and CDR2 are SQVTM and ANQGSEA. V lost 2 bases and J 3 bases, leaving 7 bases between the germline ends. The CDR3 runs to 12 residues. The CDR3 nucleotides are TGCAGCGTTGAATCGTCCTACTATGGCTACACCTTC. Protein sequence: CSVESSYYGYTF. The entire variable domain, with the rest obtained from reference TRBV29-1 and TRBJ1-2, is as follows: SAVISQKPSRDICQRGTSLTIQCQVDSQVTMMFWYRQQPGQSLTLIATANQGSEATYESGFVIDKFPISRPNLTFSTLTVSNMSPEDSSIYLCSVESSYYGYTFGSGTRLTVV.

V and J are TRBV24-1 and TRBJ2-1; TRBD1 agrees at 10 bases. The CDR3 is 13 residues long. Germline V gene sequence: CDR1 KGHDR, CDR2 SFDVKD. Losses at the gene ends were 8 bases for V and 8 bases for J; bases not matched to a gene: 5. CDR3 amino acids: CATMGQGIHEQFF. For the CDR3, the DNA is TGTGCCACCATGGGACAGGGGATTCATGAGCAGTTCTTC.

This clonotype has a count of ten or more. The genes are TRBV19 and TRBJ2-1; D unclear. CDR1 and CDR2 from the germline V gene are LNHDA and SQIVND (reference sequence). The CDR3 sequence is 15 residues long. Trimming removed 4 bases at V and 4 bases at J, with 14 bases between. CDR3 sequence (DNA): TGTGCCAGTAGTAACTTACGACCGTCGTACAATGAGCAGTTCTTC. Its protein is CASSNLRPSYNEQFF. Full variable domain (remainder filled in from reference TRBV19 and TRBJ2-1): DGGITQSPKYLFRKEGQNVTLSCEQNLNHDAMYWYRQDPGQGLRLIYYSQIVNDFQKGDIAEGYSVSREKKESFPLTVTSAQKNPTAFYLCASSNLRPSYNEQFFGPGTRLTVL.

J is TRBJ1-1 and V is TRBV7-8, with D perhaps TRBD1 (6 bases). Germline V gene lookup returns CDR1 SGHVS and CDR2 FQNEAQ. There are 12 residues in the CDR3. Trimming took 7 bases from V and 7 from J, leaving 13 bases between them. The CDR3 nucleotides read TGTGCCAGCACACAGGGTGCGTTTGAAGCTTTCTTT. It codes for CASTQGAFEAFF.

Only a few counts were recorded for this clonotype. The chain is built from TRBV25-1 and TRBJ2-1, with D unresolved. Germline-derived CDR1 and CDR2 are MGHDK and SYGVNS. CDR3 length equals 15 residues. The V end lost 6 bases, the J end lost 3 bases, and 15 bases lay between the germline ends. CDR3 nucleotides: TGTGCCAGCAGCTTACCCTCGAACGTCTACAATGAGCAGTTCTTC. This translates into CASSLPSNVYNEQFF.

The chain uses TRBV11-1 and TRBJ1-6; D gene ambiguous. This CDR3 is 16 amino acids long. Germline CDR1 is SGHAT and CDR2 is FQDESV (reference sequence). V gave up 5 bases and J gave up 9 bases, with 20 bases separating them. The chain's CDR3 is CASSQLSGASGSPLHF. CDR3 DNA sequence: TGTGCCAGCAGCCAACTTAGCGGCGCCTCTGGTTCACCCCTCCACTTT.

The V call is TRBV5-4, the J call TRBJ2-3; D not resolved. Germline values: CDR1 SGHNT, CDR2 YYREEE (reference sequence). V was pared by 3 bases and J by 5 bases, with 10 bases between. This CDR3 has 13 amino acids. The CDR3 DNA reads as TGTGCCAGCAGCTCCGGGCGTAAAGATACGCAGTATTTT. It specifies CASSSGRKDTQYF.

V usage is TRBV6-5 and J usage is TRBJ2-1; D possibly corresponds to TRBD1 (5 bases). The CDR3 loop spans 15 amino acids. The V gene's germline CDR1 is MNHEY and CDR2 SVGAGI. Trimming removed 0 bases at V and 9 bases at J, with 15 bases between. In DNA form, the CDR3 reads TGTGCCAGCAGTTACTCGATTTTTGCTCAGGGTGAGCAGTTCTTC. It encodes CASSYSIFAQGEQFF.

This chain joins TRBV11-1 and TRBJ2-1, with 10 bases aligning to TRBD2. CDR1 SGHAT and CDR2 FQDESV come from the germline V gene (reference sequence). This CDR3 comprises 19 residues. The J segment lost 0 bases and the V segment lost 6 bases, leaving 14 bases of the junction unmatched. The CDR3 loop reads CASRYLRTSGKSSYNEQFF. CDR3 DNA sequence: TGTGCCAGCAGGTACCTTAGGACTAGCGGAAAAAGCTCCTACAATGAGCAGTTCTTC.